Sequencing of this T cell receptor (beta chain) was carried out in a study of cytomegalovirus exposure and HLA in healthy donors. This PCR relied on a set of 60 Vbeta primers and 13 Jbeta primers. Here immunoSEQ multiplex PCR was the method, and the copy in TCRdb shows in-frame clones only, minus some. Of 120,000 to 150,000 clones in the sample, 75% to 80% are singletons; the top ten hold 5% to 8%. CDR3 length equals 15 residues. Per the germline V gene, CDR1 is LGHNA and CDR2 is YNFKEQ. V was shortened by 1 base and J by 1 base, with 9 bases between the two germline ends. This clone was detected only a few times.

The sequencing sample was made of PBMCs. The clonotype was recovered from a woman aged 40 to 49 in good health and CMV-seropositive. The chain carries TRBV4-2 and TRBJ2-3, with D tentatively TRBD2 (5 bases). In DNA form, the CDR3 reads TGTGCCAGCAGCCAAGTAGAGGGAGGCACAGATACGCAGTATTTT. Its protein product is CASSQVEGGTDTQYF.